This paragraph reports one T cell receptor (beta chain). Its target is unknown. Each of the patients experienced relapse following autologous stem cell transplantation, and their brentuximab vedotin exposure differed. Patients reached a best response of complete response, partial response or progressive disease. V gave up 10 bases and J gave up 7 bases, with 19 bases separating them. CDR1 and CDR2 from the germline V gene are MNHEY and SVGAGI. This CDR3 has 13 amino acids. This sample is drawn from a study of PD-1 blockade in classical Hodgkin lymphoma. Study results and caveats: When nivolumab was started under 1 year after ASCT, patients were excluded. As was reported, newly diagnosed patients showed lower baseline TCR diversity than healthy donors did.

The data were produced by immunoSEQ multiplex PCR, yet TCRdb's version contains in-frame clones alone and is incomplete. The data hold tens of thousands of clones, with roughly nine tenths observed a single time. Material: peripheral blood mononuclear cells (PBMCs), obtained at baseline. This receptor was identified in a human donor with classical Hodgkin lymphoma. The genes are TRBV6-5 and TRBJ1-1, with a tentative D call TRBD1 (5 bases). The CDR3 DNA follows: TGTGCCACCAGGGCCGGCAGCAACGGTGAAGCTTTCTTT. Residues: CATRAGSNGEAFF.